This T cell receptor beta chain was recovered during a study of T-cell reconstitution after alpha-beta-depleted transplantation in children (dated by TCRdb to about 2016). For the study in its entirety: T-cell immune reconstitution after TCRalphabeta/CD19-depleted allogeneic hematopoietic cell transplantation in children was quantitatively tracked in the study by means of TCR repertoire profiling. General findings and caveats noted by the study authors: Apparently early alphabetaT-cell count recovery about two months after transplant reportedly relied on only several hundred rapidly expanded clones derived from non-depleted graft cells. In some patients, the high TCRbeta diversity seen at day 60 was put down to recipient T cells and intrathymic progenitors that had survived conditioning. The frequencies of hyperexpanded clones fell over the following months, and after one year, T-cell counts and TCRbeta diversity were mostly attributed to newly produced T cells.

To prepare the library, PCR was applied. Instrument on record: Illumina HiSeq 2500. To normalize quantification of the TCRbeta repertoire, the TCR libraries were built with molecular barcoding that relied on unique molecular identifiers. In TCRdb, the public reads were trimmed at Q25 with fastp and aligned with MiXCR, with productive beta chains retained. Rows with a matching CDR3 protein are joined into one entry that keeps the most common DNA and genes. This sample holds 550,000 to 600,000 distinct CDR3 sequences; 20% to 25% were observed only once. The top ten clonotypes cover less than 15% of the sample. In its sample, this clonotype was seen a few times. Its antigen target is currently unknown. No base quality information exists; no much larger clone differs at one position. Taken from the germline V gene, the CDR1 and CDR2 loops are MNHNS and SASEGT. The CDR3 goes from the cysteine to the phenylalanine over 14 residues. CDR3 DNA is the only sequence kept; it has 42 bases, read in frame from the first base. Relative to germline, V is 6 bases shorter and J is 5 bases shorter, with 13 bases between their ends.

Taken with the paper, the label for treatment or condition translates to: allogeneic hematopoietic cell transplantation with graft depleted of TCRalphabeta T cells and CD19 B cells. Transplant recipients were children who received TCRalphabeta/CD19-depleted allogeneic hematopoietic cell grafts. Recombination linked TRBV6-1 to TRBJ2-2; TRBD1 is perhaps the D gene, given 5 matching bases. The sample was PBMCs, mostly from graft donor cells, taken 360 days after TCRalphabeta/CD19-depleted stem cell transplant. The TCR sequence derives from a boy in the first two years of life who had a stem cell transplant for acute myeloid leukemia, so the T cells may come from the graft donor. DNA sequence: TGTGCCAGCAGCCGCGCCCAGGGAACCGGGGAGCTGTTTTTT. Translated, it reads CASSRAQGTGELFF.